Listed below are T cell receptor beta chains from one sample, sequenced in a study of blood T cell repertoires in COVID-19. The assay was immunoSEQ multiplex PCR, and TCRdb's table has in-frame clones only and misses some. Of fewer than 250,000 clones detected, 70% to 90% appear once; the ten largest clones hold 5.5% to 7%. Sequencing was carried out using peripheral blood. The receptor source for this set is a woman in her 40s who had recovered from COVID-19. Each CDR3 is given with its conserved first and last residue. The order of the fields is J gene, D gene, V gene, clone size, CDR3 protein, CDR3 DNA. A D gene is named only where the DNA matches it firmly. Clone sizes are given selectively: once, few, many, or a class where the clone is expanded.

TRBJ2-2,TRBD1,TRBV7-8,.,CASSLESGTGGTGELFF,TGTGCCAGCAGCTTAGAATCTGGGACAGGGGGCACCGGGGAGCTGTTTTTT
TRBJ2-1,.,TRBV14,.,CASSPPGLAINEQFF,TGTGCCAGCAGCCCACCGGGCCTAGCTATCAATGAGCAGTTCTTC
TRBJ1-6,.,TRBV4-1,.,CASSQEGRGKGSPLHF,TGCGCCAGCAGCCAAGAGGGGAGGGGCAAGGGTTCACCCCTCCACTTT
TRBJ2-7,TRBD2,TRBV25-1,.,CASSHSGGPYEQYF,TGTGCCAGCAGTCACAGCGGGGGACCCTACGAGCAGTACTTC
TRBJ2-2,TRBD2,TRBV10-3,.,CAISALAGTGELFF,TGTGCCATCAGTGCACTAGCGGGTACCGGGGAGCTGTTTTTT
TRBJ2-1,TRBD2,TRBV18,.,CASSPRSPSGISLGYGEQFF,TGTGCCAGCTCACCACGATCACCTAGCGGGATTAGTTTGGGTTACGGTGAGCAGTTCTTC
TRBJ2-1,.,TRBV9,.,CASSVVGRMTDEQFF,TGTGCCAGCAGCGTAGTCGGCAGGATGACAGATGAGCAGTTCTTC
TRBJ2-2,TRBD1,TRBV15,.,CATSSSGGNTGELFF,TGTGCCACCAGCTCCTCAGGGGGGAACACCGGGGAGCTGTTTTTT
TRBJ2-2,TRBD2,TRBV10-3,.,CAIRVLAGEGSTGELFF,TGTGCCATCAGGGTCCTAGCGGGAGAGGGTAGCACCGGGGAGCTGTTTTTT
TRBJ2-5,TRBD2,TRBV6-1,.,CASSERGLAGQETQYF,TGTGCCAGCAGTGAAAGGGGACTAGCGGGACAGGAGACCCAGTACTTC
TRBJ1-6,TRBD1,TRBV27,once,CASTKDRANSPLHF,TGTGCCAGCACCAAGGACAGGGCGAATTCACCCCTCCACTTT
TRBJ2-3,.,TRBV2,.,CASSISLGGGTDTQYF,TGTGCCAGCAGTATTAGCCTTGGCGGCGGCACAGATACGCAGTATTTT
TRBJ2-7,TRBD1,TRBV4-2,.,CASSQEAGGFYEQYF,TGTGCCAGCAGCCAGGAGGCAGGGGGCTTCTACGAGCAGTACTTC
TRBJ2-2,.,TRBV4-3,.,CASSQEIRVDAGELFF,TGCGCCAGCAGCCAAGAGATCCGGGTTGACGCAGGGGAGCTGTTTTTT
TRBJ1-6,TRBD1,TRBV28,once,CASRGTETGPGRPLHF,TGTGCCAGCAGGGGAACGGAGACAGGGCCTGGTAGACCCCTCCACTTT
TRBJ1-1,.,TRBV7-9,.,CASSLEDRRRAFF,TGTGCCAGCAGCTTAGAGGACCGCAGGAGGGCTTTCTTT